These T cell receptor beta chains were read from a single sample in a study of cytomegalovirus exposure and HLA in healthy donors. Sequencing used immunoSEQ multiplex PCR; TCRdb keeps in-frame clones, though not all of them. The table has 150,000 to 200,000 clones, approximately 88% seen once. What was sequenced was PBMCs. The receptors originated from a man under 40 in good health and CMV-seropositive. The CDR3 runs from the conserved cysteine through the conserved F or W. The order of the fields is clone size, D gene, V gene, J gene, CDR3 length, CDR3 DNA, CDR3 protein. The D gene is left open where the match is weak. Part of the rows lack a size; the others show once, few, many or a class for expanded clones.

NA	TRBD1	TRBV11-3	TRBJ1-5	16	TGTGCCAGCAGCTTAAGGCGGGACAGGAGATATCAGCCCCAGCATTTT	CASSLRRDRRYQPQHF
NA	NA	TRBV11-2	TRBJ2-2	17	TGTGCCAGCGACAAAACAGGAATACCTTATTACACCGGGGAGCTGTTTTTT	CASDKTGIPYYTGELFF
NA	NA	TRBV5-1	TRBJ2-3	16	TGCGCCAGCAACCCCCTCGGAGGCAGCAGCACAGATACGCAGTATTTT	CASNPLGGSSTDTQYF
NA	NA	TRBV18	TRBJ2-5	13	TGTGCCAGCTCACCCTTGGGCCCAGGCGCCCAGTACTTC	CASSPLGPGAQYF
NA	NA	TRBV10-3	TRBJ1-2	11	TGTGCCATCAGTGTCGAGGGTGGCTACACCTTC	CAISVEGGYTF
NA	TRBD2	TRBV5-1	TRBJ2-2	16	TGCGCCAGCAGCCTTAGCGGGAGCACTTACTCCGGGGAGCTGTTTTTT	CASSLSGSTYSGELFF
NA	NA	TRBV6-5	TRBJ2-1	15	TGTGCCAGCAGCCGCGGACAGTTAGCTGGCAATGAGCAGTTCTTC	CASSRGQLAGNEQFF
NA	NA	TRBV14	TRBJ2-4	14	TGTGCCAGCAGCCTTAGCCGGGTTGGCGGCATTCAGTACTTC	CASSLSRVGGIQYF
NA	TRBD1	TRBV28	TRBJ1-1	15	TGTGCCAGCAGTTTTATAACAGGGGTGAACACTGAAGCTTTCTTT	CASSFITGVNTEAFF
NA	TRBD2	TRBV27	TRBJ2-1	16	TGTGCCAGCAGTACCCTAGCGGGAGGCTTCCTGAATGAGCAGTTCTTC	CASSTLAGGFLNEQFF
NA	NA	TRBV30	TRBJ1-3	14	TGTGCCTGGAGCTACGGGGGCTCTGGAAACACCATATATTTT	CAWSYGGSGNTIYF
once	NA	TRBV21-1	TRBJ1-5	18	TGTGCCAGCAGCAAGACCCCTACCGACAGTTATAGCAATCAGCCCCAGCATTTT	CASSKTPTDSYSNQPQHF